This passage covers 19 T cell receptor beta chains from one sample sequenced in a study of T cell responses to AZD1222 COVID-19 vaccine. The table came from immunoSEQ multiplex PCR; TCRdb's copy has only in-frame clones and leaves some out. In the table there are fewer than 150,000 clones, 93% of which are singletons. The source was peripheral blood, collected on day 0 of AZD1222 vaccination. The receptors shown here come from an adult in good health.

This chain links TRBV27 with TRBJ1-2, with D maybe TRBD1 (5 bases). The CDR3 consists of 13 residues. V was shortened by 3 bases and J by 7 bases, with 12 bases between the two germline ends. Germline V CDR1 and CDR2: MNHEY, SMNVEV (reference sequence). The CDR3 loop is CASSFDSHFGYTF. The DNA for the CDR3 is TGTGCCAGCAGTTTCGACAGTCATTTTGGCTACACCTTC.

The chain recombines TRBV7-6 with TRBJ2-3, with TRBD2 identical over 14 bases. The CDR3 runs to 22 residues. Germline loops: CDR1 SGHVS, CDR2 FNYEAQ. V trimming: 4 bases; J trimming: 3 bases; junction bases outside the gene matches: 21. CDR3 sequence: CASSSPDRRPGLAGVETDTQYF. Here the CDR3 DNA reads TGTGCCAGCAGCTCACCAGACAGGAGACCGGGACTAGCGGGAGTCGAAACAGATACGCAGTATTTT.

This rearrangement joins TRBV28 to TRBJ1-5; possible D gene TRBD1, 6 bases. V was trimmed by 7 bases and J by 2 bases, leaving 18 bases between them. The CDR3 extends over 16 amino acids. Looked up from germline, CDR1 is MDHEN and CDR2 is SYDVKM. The CDR3 is CASTTGAQGGNQPQHF. CDR3 in DNA: TGTGCCAGCACCACGGGGGCACAGGGCGGCAATCAGCCCCAGCATTTT.

For the CDR3, the DNA is TGTGCCAGCAGTGGGCCCGCTTCTTTCGTCTGGGCTGAAGCTTTCTTT. This sequence encodes CASSGPASFVWAEAFF. The rearrangement uses TRBV6-2 or TRBV6-3 and TRBJ1-1, with no clear D. The CDR3 consists of 16 residues. Trimming left V 5 bases short and J 6 bases short, with 22 bases between. CDR1 MNHEY and CDR2 SVGEGT come from the germline V gene.

The chain recombines TRBV5-1 with TRBJ2-7, with TRBD1 matching 10 bases. V was pared by 3 bases and J by 6 bases, with 3 bases of the junction left unmatched. Germline assignment: CDR1 SGHRS and CDR2 YFSETQ. The CDR3 runs to 13 residues. The CDR3 loop is CASSWGQGFEQYF. Written as DNA, the CDR3 is TGCGCCAGCAGCTGGGGACAGGGGTTCGAGCAGTACTTC.

This chain links TRBV7-3 with TRBJ1-2; D gene uncertain. The V gene lost 5 bases and the J gene lost 2 bases, with 12 bases spanning the gap. This CDR3 comprises 14 residues. The V gene's germline CDR1 is SGHTA and CDR2 FQGTGA. CDR3 loop: CASSPGPVNYGYTF. The CDR3 nucleotides read TGTGCCAGCAGCCCCGGACCAGTCAACTATGGCTACACCTTC. Variable domain in full (rest from reference TRBV7-3 and TRBJ1-2): GAGVSQTPSNKVTEKGKYVELRCDPISGHTALYWYRQSLGQGPEFLIYFQGTGAADDSGLPNDRFFAVRPEGSVSTLKIQRTERGDSAVYLCASSPGPVNYGYTFGSGTRLTVV.

The chain uses TRBV29-1 and TRBJ2-3; D gene uncertain. CDR1 and CDR2 from the germline V gene are SQVTM and ANQGSEA. V was clipped by 5 bases and J by 8 bases, with 20 bases between them. The CDR3 is 14 amino acids. As DNA, the CDR3 is TGCAGCGTTTCGCGTGGGGTGAGGTCGGGTACGCAGTATTTT. Its protein is CSVSRGVRSGTQYF.

The chain joins TRBV18 to TRBJ2-2; D is unclear. CDR3 length: 13 residues. CDR1 KGHSH and CDR2 LQKENI come from the germline V gene. V lost 6 bases to trimming and J lost 0 bases, with 5 bases between them. The CDR3 reads CASSTPNTGELFF. The CDR3 nucleotides are TGTGCCAGCTCGACTCCGAACACCGGGGAGCTGTTTTTT.

Points on this clone: Other DNA sequences in the same sample also yield this CDR3. The V call is TRBV9, the J call TRBJ1-1; D is perhaps TRBD1 (5 bases). Looked up from germline, CDR1 is SGDLS and CDR2 is YYNGEE. Trimming left V 3 bases short and J 0 bases short, with 12 bases between. CDR3 size: 15 residues. CDR3 DNA sequence: TGTGCCAGCAGCGCATCGGGACGACTGAACACTGAAGCTTTCTTT. It yields the protein CASSASGRLNTEAFF. Using reference TRBV9 and TRBJ1-1 for the parts outside the CDR3, the full variable domain is DSGVTQTPKHLITATGQRVTLRCSPRSGDLSVYWYQQSLDQGLQFLIQYYNGEERAKGNILERFSAQQFPDLHSELNLSSLELGDSALYFCASSASGRLNTEAFFGQGTRLTVV.

J is TRBJ1-4 and V is TRBV27; D is possibly TRBD1 (6 bases). The CDR3 spans 17 residues. Trimming shortened V by 0 bases and J by 5 bases, and 16 bases separated the two germline ends. Germline V gives CDR1 MNHEY, CDR2 SMNVEV (reference sequence). The CDR3 DNA sequence: TGTGCCAGCAGTTTATCCTCTATCAGGGGCAGAAATGAAAAACTGTTTTTT. The encoded protein is CASSLSSIRGRNEKLFF.

In DNA, the CDR3 is TGTGCCAGCAGTCAAAGGGGGCTGGAGCCCCAGCATTTT. Its protein product is CASSQRGLEPQHF. The rearrangement uses TRBV2 and TRBJ1-5; 7 bases are shared with TRBD1. V shed 5 bases and J 8 bases; nucleotides not matched to a gene: 6. Germline loops: CDR1 SNHLY, CDR2 FYNNEI. The CDR3 has 13 residues.

This clone was counted a single time. At the DNA level, this CDR3 is encoded by other sequences in the same sample as well. V usage is TRBV18 and J usage is TRBJ1-2; 7 bases agree with TRBD1. The CDR3 covers 13 residues. Germline V gene sequence: CDR1 KGHSH, CDR2 LQKENI. The J segment lost 2 bases and the V segment lost 3 bases, leaving 0 bases of the junction unmatched. The CDR3 region is CASSPGQNYGYTF. CDR3 coding DNA: TGTGCCAGCTCACCGGGACAGAACTATGGCTACACCTTC.

The gene calls are TRBV5-6 and TRBJ2-1; maybe TRBD2 (5 bases). Trimming left V 1 base short and J 12 bases short, with 11 bases between. CDR3 size: 12 residues. Per the germline V gene, CDR1 is SGHDT and CDR2 is YYEEEE. This CDR3 is CASSLLSAGQFF. CDR3 bases: TGTGCCAGCAGCTTGCTTAGCGCCGGGCAGTTCTTC.

V and J are TRBV3-1 (or the pseudogene TRBV3-2) and TRBJ1-1, with TRBD1 matching 7 bases. Germline lookup yields CDR1 LGHDT and CDR2 YNNKEL (reference sequence). With V trimmed by 1 base and J by 9 bases, 20 bases remained unmatched. This CDR3 has 18 residues. The CDR3 nucleotides are TGTGCCAGCAGCCAAGGCGGAGGGGGCGAAGGAAACTGGGTGAAAGCTTTCTTT. Amino acid sequence: CASSQGGGGEGNWVKAFF.

The chain has TRBV27 and TRBJ1-2, with D unresolved. V was shortened by 5 bases and J by 4 bases, with 11 bases between the two germline ends. CDR1 is MNHEY and CDR2 is SMNVEV in the germline V gene (reference sequence). The CDR3 is made up of 13 amino acids. Written as DNA, the CDR3 is TGTGCCAGCAGTCTCACGGGGAGCTATGGCTACACCTTC. Amino acids: CASSLTGSYGYTF.

This chain uses TRBV5-1 with TRBJ2-2, with D unclear. This CDR3 is built from 14 residues. Deletions cut 4 bases from V and 3 bases from J, with 10 bases between. Germline V gene lookup returns CDR1 SGHRS and CDR2 YFSETQ. The CDR3 DNA sequence: TGCGCCAGCAGCCACGGACGGCACACCGGGGAGCTGTTTTTT. Translation gives CASSHGRHTGELFF. Looking up the rest from reference TRBV5-1 and TRBJ2-2 gives the full variable domain: KAGVTQTPRYLIKTRGQQVTLSCSPISGHRSVSWYQQTPGQGLQFLFEYFSETQRNKGNFPGRFSGRQFSNSRSEMNVSTLELGDSALYLCASSHGRHTGELFFGEGSRLTVL.

This rearrangement joins TRBV27 to TRBJ2-7; a possible D gene is TRBD2 (6 bases). CDR1 and CDR2 from the germline V gene are MNHEY and SMNVEV (reference sequence). The CDR3 spans 13 residues. V was trimmed by 3 bases and J by 7 bases, leaving 13 bases between them. CDR3 protein: CASSFRGAPEQYF. For the CDR3, the DNA is TGTGCCAGCAGTTTCCGCGGGGCCCCGGAGCAGTACTTC.

The chain recombines TRBV7-8 with TRBJ1-1; no clear D gene. The V and J ends lost 1 base and 6 bases respectively, with 15 bases between them. Germline assignment: CDR1 SGHVS and CDR2 FQNEAQ. This CDR3 has 15 residues. The CDR3 spells CASSLVVGPAAEAFF. The CDR3 DNA reads as TGTGCCAGCAGCTTAGTCGTAGGGCCCGCGGCTGAAGCTTTCTTT.

V is TRBV18 and J is TRBJ1-1, with a weak D call TRBD1 (6 bases). Per germline, CDR1 KGHSH and CDR2 LQKENI. CDR3 length equals 15 residues. V lost 3 bases and J lost 7, with 18 bases in between. CDR3 sequence: CASSPRDTPRDEAFF. The CDR3 DNA is TGTGCCAGCTCACCGCGGGACACCCCCCGGGATGAAGCTTTCTTT.